Each of the 29 T cell receptor beta chains below was sequenced from the same sample in a study of cytomegalovirus exposure and HLA in healthy donors. The study ran its PCR with 60 Vbeta and 13 Jbeta primers. Clones were read by immunoSEQ multiplex PCR, and TCRdb kept only the in-frame ones, dropping some. This sample yields tens of thousands of clones, of which roughly 78% are seen a single time; 9.7% belongs to the top ten. Sequencing was carried out using PBMCs. The receptors come from a man aged 40-49 years in good health and CMV-seronegative.

This clone has only one observation. The chain is built from TRBV5-6 and TRBJ2-7; D possibly corresponds to TRBD2 (5 bases). The germline V and J ends were trimmed by 6 bases and 7 bases, with 20 bases remaining between them. The CDR3 spans 14 residues. Germline loops: CDR1 SGHDT, CDR2 YYEEEE. This chain's CDR3 is CASTALSGEGEQYF. Here the CDR3 DNA reads TGTGCCAGCACCGCCCTCTCCGGTGAGGGAGAGCAGTACTTC.

This clone was found once. The genes are TRBV7-9 and TRBJ2-6; 7 nucleotides align to TRBD1. Unmatched junction bases numbered 12, after V lost 5 bases and J lost 2 bases. CDR1 and CDR2 (germline): SEHNR, FQNEAQ (reference sequence). The CDR3 sequence is 18 residues long. In DNA form, the CDR3 reads TGTGCCAGCAGCCCTATCAGGGGGTCTAGGACTGGGGCCAACGTCCTGACTTTC. It codes for CASSPIRGSRTGANVLTF.

The chain couples TRBV7-2 to TRBJ2-2; 8 bases map to TRBD2. J gave up 6 bases and V 6 bases, and 3 bases lay outside the gene matches. This CDR3 region has 13 residues. The germline V gene has CDR1 SGHTA and CDR2 FQGNSA. DNA of the CDR3: TGTGCCAGCAGGCGGGGGGTAGCCGGGGAGCTGTTTTTT. This sequence encodes CASRRGVAGELFF.

V and J are TRBV28 and TRBJ2-1; 10 nucleotides match TRBD2. With 7 bases clipped from V and 8 bases from J, the junction kept 8 bases outside the gene matches. CDR1 MDHEN and CDR2 SYDVKM come from the germline V gene. This CDR3 contains 14 residues. CDR3 coding DNA: TGTGCCAGCAAATTAGCGGGAGGATTGGATGAGCAGTTCTTC. It translates to CASKLAGGLDEQFF. The full variable domain, with the rest looked up from reference TRBV28 and TRBJ2-1, is DVKVTQSSRYLVKRTGEKVFLECVQDMDHENMFWYRQDPGLGLRLIYFSYDVKMKEKGDIPEGYSVSREKKERFSLILESASTNQTSMYLCASKLAGGLDEQFFGPGTRLTVL.

The V call is TRBV6-6, the J call TRBJ2-7; 8 positions agree with TRBD2. There are 16 residues in the CDR3. CDR1 is MNHNY and CDR2 is SVGAGI in the germline V gene (reference sequence). Germline trimming cut 5 bases from V and 2 bases from J; bases unmatched to any gene: 11. The CDR3 coding sequence is TGTGCCAGCAGTGCCGGGGGGTCGGGGGGGCCCTACGAGCAGTACTTC. It is translated as CASSAGGSGGPYEQYF.

J is TRBJ1-1 and V is TRBV28; D gene ambiguous. The CDR3 is made up of 11 amino acids. The V and J ends lost 4 bases and 6 bases respectively, with 6 bases between them. Germline CDR1 MDHEN, CDR2 SYDVKM. CDR3 region: CASSWRPEAFF. CDR3 nucleotide sequence: TGTGCCAGCAGTTGGAGGCCTGAAGCTTTCTTT.

The chain couples TRBV5-4 to TRBJ2-2; TRBD1 matches 8 bases. The CDR3 spans 16 residues. The V gene end was trimmed by 0 bases and the J gene end by 6 bases; junction bases not matched to a gene: 7. CDR1 and CDR2 from the germline V gene are SGHNT and YYREEE (reference sequence). The CDR3 is CASSLARGRPAGELFF. Written as DNA, the CDR3 is TGTGCCAGCAGCTTGGCCAGGGGGCGGCCGGCCGGGGAGCTGTTTTTT.

The rearrangement links TRBV4-2 to TRBJ1-1; 7 bases are shared with TRBD1. V shed 4 bases and J 4 bases; nucleotides not matched to a gene: 12. Germline assignment: CDR1 LGHNA and CDR2 YNFKEQ. The CDR3 is 16 residues long. CDR3 loop: CASSLDTGAGGTEAFF. The CDR3 DNA reads as TGTGCCAGCAGCCTAGATACAGGGGCCGGTGGCACTGAAGCTTTCTTT.

V is TRBV10-3 and J is TRBJ2-5; 9 nucleotides agree with TRBD2. The CDR3 extends over 12 amino acids. The junction had 5 bases not matched to a gene; V was cut back by 10 bases and J by 5 bases. Looked up from germline, CDR1 is ENHRY and CDR2 is SYGVKD. CDR3 protein: CATAGGGETQYF. CDR3 nucleotide sequence: TGTGCCACGGCGGGGGGGGGTGAGACCCAGTACTTC.

The rearrangement links TRBV7-2 to TRBJ1-5; no reliable D call. Germline V gene sequence: CDR1 SGHTA, CDR2 FQGNSA. V was shortened by 5 bases and J by 1 base, with 12 bases between the two germline ends. The CDR3 contains 15 residues. CDR3 amino acids: CASSPKGGSNQPQHF. In nucleotides, the CDR3 is TGTGCCAGCAGCCCCAAGGGCGGGAGCAATCAGCCCCAGCATTTT.

In its sample, this clone was seen once. V and J are TRBV29-1 and TRBJ1-3; weak D call: TRBD1 (6 bases). CDR3 length equals 14 residues. V lost 6 bases to trimming and J lost 3 bases, with 15 bases between them. Germline-derived CDR1 and CDR2 are SQVTM and ANQGSEA. CDR3 coding DNA: TGCAGCGTCGTACTACAGGGTTTTGGAAACACCATATATTTT. It yields the protein CSVVLQGFGNTIYF.

The J gene is TRBJ2-1, the V gene TRBV5-1; D possibly corresponds to TRBD2 (6 bases). Between the trimmed V and J ends, which lost 3 bases and 6 bases, there was a span of 10 bases. The CDR3 sequence is 13 residues long. The germline V gene encodes CDR1 SGHRS and CDR2 YFSETQ. The CDR3 sequence: CASSSTSSNEQFF. The CDR3 nucleotides read TGCGCCAGCAGCTCGACTAGTTCCAATGAGCAGTTCTTC.

For this clone: One end of the junction varies from germline; a read error may be responsible. Other DNA sequences within the sample encode an identical CDR3. The chain recombines TRBV7-9 with TRBJ1-2; D possibly corresponds to TRBD1 (6 bases). CDR3 size: 15 residues. Germline V gives CDR1 SEHNR, CDR2 FQNEAQ (reference sequence). The CDR3 loop is CASSLGLGGIYGYTF. CDR3 nucleotides: TGTGCCAGCAGCTTAGGGCTAGGGGGTATCTATGGTTACACCTTC.

The genes are TRBV7-2 and TRBJ1-4; D remains unclear. CDR1 and CDR2 from the germline V gene are SGHTA and FQGNSA. The V and J ends lost 8 bases and 7 bases respectively, with 14 bases between them. The CDR3 consists of 13 residues. The CDR3 is CASEGGPGEKLFF. The CDR3 coding sequence is TGTGCCAGCGAGGGAGGCCCGGGTGAAAAACTGTTTTTT.

The rearrangement uses TRBV19 and TRBJ2-1; tentative D call: TRBD2 (6 bases). V lost 5 bases and J 3 bases, leaving 17 bases between the germline ends. The CDR3 runs 16 residues. The germline gives CDR1 LNHDA, CDR2 SQIVND (reference sequence). Written as DNA, the CDR3 is TGTGCCAGTAGTGCTCGGAGGGCCCGAAACTACAATGAGCAGTTCTTC. The encoded protein is CASSARRARNYNEQFF.

This chain links TRBV4-1 with TRBJ1-1; no clear D. The CDR3 sequence is 13 residues long. The V end was cut by 2 bases, the J end by 11 bases, with 15 bases between. Germline CDR1 MGHRA, CDR2 YSYEKL. CDR3 region: CASSQLPNPHAFF. In nucleotides, the CDR3 is TGCGCCAGCAGCCAACTACCAAACCCTCATGCTTTCTTT.

In its sample, this clone was seen a few times. This chain links TRBV27 with TRBJ2-2; D call uncertain. Germline loops: CDR1 MNHEY, CDR2 SMNVEV (reference sequence). V lost 5 bases, J lost 1 base, and 14 bases lay in between. CDR3 length equals 16 residues. CDR3 coding DNA: TGTGCCAGCAGTGCCTCCATCTACCTGAACACCGGGGAGCTGTTTTTT. Protein: CASSASIYLNTGELFF.

The genes are TRBV18 and TRBJ2-1, with TRBD2 matching over 7 bases. CDR1 and CDR2 (germline): KGHSH, LQKENI. Unmatched junction bases numbered 6, after V lost 1 base and J lost 0 bases. This CDR3 comprises 17 residues. The CDR3 sequence is CASSPLPSGPSYNEQFF. For the CDR3, the DNA is TGTGCCAGCTCACCACTTCCTAGCGGTCCCTCCTACAATGAGCAGTTCTTC.

The chain links TRBV15 to TRBJ2-7, with a weak D call TRBD2 (5 bases). The CDR3 sequence is 15 residues long. CDR1 and CDR2 (germline): LNHNV, YYDKDF (reference sequence). With 0 bases removed from V and 4 bases from J, the gap between germline ends came to 13 bases. CDR3 DNA: TGTGCCACCAGCAGAGATCGAGCGGACGGATACGAGCAGTACTTC. This translates into CATSRDRADGYEQYF.

This clone was recorded a few times. The V and J genes are TRBV5-1 and TRBJ1-1; 8 bases are a match to TRBD1. V lost 3 bases, J lost 4 bases, and 5 bases stayed unmatched. This CDR3 has 14 amino acids. Germline-derived CDR1 and CDR2 are SGHRS and YFSETQ. CDR3 DNA: TGCGCCAGCAGCTCCCACGGGACAGGCACTGAAGCTTTCTTT. Protein sequence: CASSSHGTGTEAFF.

For this clone: Mismatch with germline at one junction end may stem from a read error. The DNA of the CDR3 is TGTGCCAGCAGTTTATTGCCAGGGGCCTACGAGCAGCACTTC. Its protein is CASSLLPGAYEQHF. V usage is TRBV28 and J usage is TRBJ2-7; D is perhaps TRBD1 (6 bases). Germline-derived CDR1 and CDR2 are MDHEN and SYDVKM. This CDR3 contains 14 residues. Combining the CDR3 with reference TRBV28 and TRBJ2-7 gives the whole variable domain DVKVTQSSRYLVKRTGEKVFLECVQDMDHENMFWYRQDPGLGLRLIYFSYDVKMKEKGDIPEGYSVSREKKERFSLILESASTNQTSMYLCASSLLPGAYEQHFGPGTRLTVT.

In the case of this clone: Distinct nucleotide sequences in the sample also encode this CDR3. The V call is TRBV7-6, the J call TRBJ2-2; 8 bases are a match to TRBD2. The CDR3 is made up of 15 amino acids. CDR1 SGHVS and CDR2 FNYEAQ come from the germline V gene. The ends lost 6 bases at V and 4 bases at J; junction bases unmatched: 7. CDR3 in DNA: TGTGCCAGCAGTTTAAGCGGGGGAGTCACCGGGGAGCTGTTTTTT. Translation gives CASSLSGGVTGELFF.

The chain couples TRBV2 to TRBJ2-5; no firm D call. CDR3 length: 13 residues. Per germline, CDR1 SNHLY and CDR2 FYNNEI. Trimming removed 7 bases from V and 0 bases from J, with 9 bases in between. CDR3: CASTYTYQETQYF. DNA for the CDR3: TGTGCCAGCACGTACACGTACCAAGAGACCCAGTACTTC.

V usage is TRBV6-1 and J usage is TRBJ1-4, with D unresolved. The CDR3 is 14 amino acids. Trimming removed 4 bases at V and 0 bases at J, with 6 bases between. CDR1 is MNHNS and CDR2 is SASEGT in the germline V gene. The DNA for the CDR3 is TGTGCCAGCAGTGCTACAGCAACTAATGAAAAACTGTTTTTT. It specifies CASSATATNEKLFF.

This clone is a singleton in its sample. CDR3 sequence reads: CATSTYLTANYGYTF. CDR3 coding DNA: TGTGCCACCAGCACCTATTTGACAGCTAACTATGGCTACACCTTC. This sequence joins TRBV15 and TRBJ1-2, with D possibly matching TRBD1 (5 bases). V was cut by 4 bases and J by 0 bases, with 12 bases left in between. CDR1 and CDR2 (germline): LNHNV, YYDKDF (reference sequence). The CDR3 extends over 15 amino acids.

The chain has TRBV11-2 and TRBJ2-1; 8 bases map to TRBD2. Trimming removed 5 bases from V and 7 bases from J; junction bases left unmatched: 13. This CDR3 contains 16 residues. Germline loops: CDR1 SGHAT, CDR2 FQNNGV. The CDR3 sequence: CASSRGPGGPLNEQFF. For the CDR3, the DNA is TGTGCCAGCAGCCGGGGCCCGGGGGGGCCTTTAAATGAGCAGTTCTTC.

This clone was observed a few times. The gene calls are TRBV6-1 and TRBJ2-2; D remains ambiguous. Per germline, CDR1 MNHNS and CDR2 SASEGT. The V end lost 4 bases, the J end lost 4 bases, and 10 bases lay between the germline ends. The CDR3 runs 14 residues. The CDR3 loop is CASSARPGTGELFF. The CDR3 nucleotides are TGTGCCAGCAGTGCGCGGCCCGGCACCGGGGAGCTGTTTTTT.

The chain combines TRBV6-5 with TRBJ2-7; no clear D gene. The germline gives CDR1 MNHEY, CDR2 SVGAGI. V lost 3 bases, J lost 0 bases, and 9 bases lay in between. The CDR3 totals 14 residues. The CDR3 region has the DNA TGTGCCAGCAGTTATGCCAGGAACTCCTACGAGCAGTACTTC. It codes for CASSYARNSYEQYF.

The rearrangement uses TRBV27 and TRBJ2-1; 9 positions match TRBD1. V was clipped by 5 bases and J by 4 bases; unmatched bases: 12. CDR3 length: 17 residues. Germline-derived CDR1 and CDR2 are MNHEY and SMNVEV (reference sequence). Here the CDR3 DNA reads TGTGCCAGCAGTCGAGTGACCGGGACAGGGTCGTACAATGAGCAGTTCTTC. It codes for CASSRVTGTGSYNEQFF.